These 8 T cell receptor beta chains were all obtained from the same sample, sequenced in a study of beta chain features in type 1 diabetes. Study-wide points: Type 1 diabetes patients had moderately but significantly shorter TCRB CDR3s in all four CD4+ subsets.

These TCRs are of unknown antigen specificity. Isolated RNA was reverse transcribed in full, so expressed TCRB transcripts were sequenced. TCRdb's table, derived via immunoSEQ multiplex PCR, lists solely in-frame clones and lacks some. The table includes 600,000 to 750,000 clones, 9.5% to 15% detected once. Sequences were obtained from naive CD4+ T cells from blood. The receptor set was obtained from a man aged 25 to 40 with type 1 diabetes.

This clone was found a few times. The CDR3 sequence is CASSSRGSFSYEQYF. In DNA, the CDR3 is TGTGCCAGTAGTTCTAGGGGGAGTTTCTCCTACGAGCAGTACTTC. This rearrangement joins TRBV19 to TRBJ2-7; D may be TRBD1 (6 bases). In germline, CDR1 is LNHDA, CDR2 SQIVND (reference sequence). Deletions cut 5 bases from V and 0 bases from J, with 14 bases between. The CDR3 loop spans 15 amino acids.

This chain uses TRBV5-6 with TRBJ1-5, with D unclear. Between the trimmed V and J ends, which lost 1 base and 5 bases, there was a span of 7 bases. Germline lookup yields CDR1 SGHDT and CDR2 YYEEEE. The length of the CDR3 is 13 residues. The CDR3 reads CASSLSQDQPQHF. In DNA form, the CDR3 reads TGTGCCAGCAGCTTGAGCCAGGATCAGCCCCAGCATTTT.

The chain employs TRBV19 and TRBJ2-1; D is undetermined. This CDR3 is 13 amino acids long. The V gene lost 6 bases and the J gene lost 5 bases, with 11 bases spanning the gap. Germline V gives CDR1 LNHDA, CDR2 SQIVND (reference sequence). This chain's CDR3 is CASSILRDNEQFF. In nucleotides, the CDR3 is TGTGCCAGTAGCATTCTCAGAGACAATGAGCAGTTCTTC. Full variable domain (remainder filled in from reference TRBV19 and TRBJ2-1): DGGITQSPKYLFRKEGQNVTLSCEQNLNHDAMYWYRQDPGQGLRLIYYSQIVNDFQKGDIAEGYSVSREKKESFPLTVTSAQKNPTAFYLCASSILRDNEQFFGPGTRLTVL.

This clone was picked up a small number of times. The chain is built from TRBV4-3 and TRBJ2-7; D is possibly TRBD2 (6 bases). The CDR3 is 15 amino acids. V lost 1 base and J 0 bases, leaving 10 bases between the germline ends. The germline CDR1 and CDR2 sequences are LGHNA and YSLEER. CDR3 nucleotide sequence: TGCGCCAGCAGCCAAGGGGAGGACAACTCCTACGAGCAGTACTTC. Its translation: CASSQGEDNSYEQYF.

This clone showed up just a few times. CDR3 sequence reads: CASHQGQSDHNEQFF. The CDR3 bases are TGTGCCAGCCACCAAGGACAGTCCGACCACAATGAGCAGTTCTTC. This chain connects TRBV27 to TRBJ2-1, with D possibly matching TRBD1 (6 bases). Germline V CDR1 and CDR2: MNHEY, SMNVEV (reference sequence). The CDR3 has 15 amino acids. V was pared by 8 bases and J by 5 bases, with 19 bases between.

This chain uses TRBV7-2 with TRBJ2-1; 7 positions match TRBD2. The CDR3 consists of 17 residues. Per germline, CDR1 SGHTA and CDR2 FQGNSA. The V and J ends lost 2 bases and 7 bases, in that order; junction bases with no gene match: 14. The CDR3 is CASSLKASGLSTNEQFF. In nucleotides, the CDR3 is TGTGCCAGCAGCTTAAAGGCTAGCGGACTTTCTACTAATGAGCAGTTCTTC. Based on the CDR3 plus reference TRBV7-2 and TRBJ2-1, the full variable domain is GAGVSQSPSNKVTEKGKDVELRCDPISGHTALYWYRQSLGQGLEFLIYFQGNSAPDKSGLPSDRFSAERTGGSVSTLTIQRTQQEDSAVYLCASSLKASGLSTNEQFFGPGTRLTVL.

This clone has more than one count but fewer than ten. The rearrangement uses TRBV25-1 and TRBJ2-7; D is possibly TRBD1 (5 bases). Germline V gives CDR1 MGHDK, CDR2 SYGVNS. V lost 6 bases and J lost 4, with 16 bases in between. The CDR3 has 14 residues. The CDR3 region is CASRARGVEYEQYF. In DNA, the CDR3 is TGTGCCAGCAGAGCTAGGGGTGTAGAGTACGAGCAGTACTTC.

The chain employs TRBV6-5 and TRBJ1-3, with D uncertain. In germline, CDR1 is MNHEY, CDR2 SVGAGI. This CDR3 has 15 residues. The ends were cut back, 6 bases at V and 2 bases at J, with 14 bases in the middle. The CDR3 DNA follows: TGTGCCAGCAGGCTAGGGTTTTGGGCTGGAAACACCATATATTTT. The encoded protein is CASRLGFWAGNTIYF.